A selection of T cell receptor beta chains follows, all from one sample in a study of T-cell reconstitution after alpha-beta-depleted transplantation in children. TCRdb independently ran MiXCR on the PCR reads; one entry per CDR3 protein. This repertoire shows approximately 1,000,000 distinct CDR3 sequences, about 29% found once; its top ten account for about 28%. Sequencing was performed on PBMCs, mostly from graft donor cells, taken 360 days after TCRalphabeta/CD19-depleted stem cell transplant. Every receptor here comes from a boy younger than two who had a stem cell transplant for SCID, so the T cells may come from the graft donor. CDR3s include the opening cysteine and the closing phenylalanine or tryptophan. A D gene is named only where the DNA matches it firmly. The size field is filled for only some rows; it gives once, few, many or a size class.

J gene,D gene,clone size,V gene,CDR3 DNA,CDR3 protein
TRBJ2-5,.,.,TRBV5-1,TGCGCCAGCAGCTATGGGGAGTTCGGGGAGGAGACCCAGTACTTC,CASSYGEFGEETQYF
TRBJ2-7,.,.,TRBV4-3,TGCGCCAGCAGCCAAGACTTAGGCGACTTTTCCTACGAGCAGTACTTC,CASSQDLGDFSYEQYF
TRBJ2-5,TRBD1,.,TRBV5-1,TGCGCCAGCAGCTGGGGACAGGGACGACAAGAGACCCAGTACTTC,CASSWGQGRQETQYF
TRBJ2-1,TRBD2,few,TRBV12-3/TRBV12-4,TGTGCCAGCAGTTCATCCGGGACTAGCTACAATGAGCAGTTCTTC,CASSSSGTSYNEQFF
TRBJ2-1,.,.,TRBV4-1,TGCGCCAGCAGCCAACCCCGGGGGGCCAGAATTACCTACAATGAGCAGTTCTTC,CASSQPRGARITYNEQFF
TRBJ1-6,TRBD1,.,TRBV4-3,TGCGCCAGCAGCCACCCCGGGACAGGGGTTTCACCCCTCCACTTT,CASSHPGTGVSPLHF
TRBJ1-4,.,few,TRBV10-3,TGTGCCATCAAGCCCGGGGGGTCAACTAATGAAAAACTGTTTTTT,CAIKPGGSTNEKLFF
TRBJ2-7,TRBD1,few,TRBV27,TGTGCCAGCAGTGATCAGACGACAGGGGTCTTGTACGAGCAGTACTTC,CASSDQTTGVLYEQYF
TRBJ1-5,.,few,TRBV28,TGTGCCAGCAGTGTTTTAAATCAGCCCCAGCATTTT,CASSVLNQPQHF
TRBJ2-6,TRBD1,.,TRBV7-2,TGTGCCAGCAGCCACCGGACAGGGTATGGGGCCAACGTCCTGACTTTC,CASSHRTGYGANVLTF
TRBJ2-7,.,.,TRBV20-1,TGCAGTGCCAAATACGAACCGAGAGGGACAACCGAGCAGTACTTC,CSAKYEPRGTTEQYF
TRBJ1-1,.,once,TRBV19,TGTGCCAGTAACCCCACGACGGCTGGAGAAGCTTTCTTT,CASNPTTAGEAFF
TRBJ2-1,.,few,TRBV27,TGTGCCAGCAGTTTAAGGGGGAGCCCCTACAATGAGCAGTTCTTC,CASSLRGSPYNEQFF
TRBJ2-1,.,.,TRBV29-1,TGCAGCTTGGGAGGGGGAACCTCCTACAATGAGCAGTTCTTC,CSLGGGTSYNEQFF
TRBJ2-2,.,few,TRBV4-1,TGCGCCAGCAGCCCTGGGAGGGGGCTAGTTCTCACCGGGGAGCTGTTTTTT,CASSPGRGLVLTGELFF
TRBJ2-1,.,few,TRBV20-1,TGCAGTGCCCCTCTCCCCAATGAGCAGTTCTTC,CSAPLPNEQFF
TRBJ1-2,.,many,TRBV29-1,TGCAGCGTTGGTGAAGGGGCAGGCTATGGCTACACCTTC,CSVGEGAGYGYTF